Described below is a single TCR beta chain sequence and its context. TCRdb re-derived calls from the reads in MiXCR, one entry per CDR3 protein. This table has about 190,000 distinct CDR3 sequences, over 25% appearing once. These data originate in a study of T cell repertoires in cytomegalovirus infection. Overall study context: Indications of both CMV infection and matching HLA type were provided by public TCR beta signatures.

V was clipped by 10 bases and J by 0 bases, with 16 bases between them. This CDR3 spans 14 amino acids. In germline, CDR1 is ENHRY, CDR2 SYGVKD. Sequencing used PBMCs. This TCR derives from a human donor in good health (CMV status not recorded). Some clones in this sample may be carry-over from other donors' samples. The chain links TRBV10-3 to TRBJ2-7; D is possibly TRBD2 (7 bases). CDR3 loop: CATRRGGASYEQYF. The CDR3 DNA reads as TGTGCCACCCGTAGGGGGGGGGCCTCCTACGAGCAGTACTTC.